One sample yielded the 32 T cell receptor beta chains listed below, sequenced in a study of T cell responses to AZD1222 COVID-19 vaccine. Assay: immunoSEQ multiplex PCR; the TCRdb copy retains only in-frame clones and omits some. Found here are about 150,000 clones, 80% to 90% of them singletons; the top ten hold just over 9%. The specimen comprised peripheral blood, sampled 28 days after the second AZD1222 dose. Source of these receptors: an adult who received the AZD1222 COVID-19 vaccine.

This rearrangement joins TRBV3-1 (or the pseudogene TRBV3-2) to TRBJ1-2, with a tentative D call TRBD1 (5 bases). The V end lost 4 bases, the J end lost 6 bases, and 18 bases lay between the germline ends. This CDR3 comprises 15 residues. Germline loops: CDR1 LGHDT, CDR2 YNNKEL (reference sequence). The CDR3 protein is CASSPGTRTFNGYTF. CDR3 sequence (DNA): TGTGCCAGCAGCCCCGGGACGAGGACTTTCAATGGCTACACCTTC.

The chain combines TRBV6-2 or TRBV6-3 with TRBJ2-7; D assignment may be TRBD1 or TRBD2 (6 bases each). Looked up from germline, CDR1 is MNHEY and CDR2 is SVGEGT. V shed 1 base and J shed 12 bases, with 10 bases lying between them. The CDR3 has 11 residues. The CDR3 protein is CASSYLGGMYF. The CDR3, as DNA: TGTGCCAGCAGTTACTTGGGGGGCATGTACTTC.

The J gene is TRBJ2-2, the V gene TRBV7-3; TRBD1 matches 7 bases. CDR3 length equals 13 residues. The V gene's germline CDR1 is SGHTA and CDR2 FQGTGA. The trim removed 3 bases at V and 6 bases at J, leaving 1 base unmatched. DNA for the CDR3: TGTGCCAGCAGCTTCACAGGGGCCGGGGAGCTGTTTTTT. Protein: CASSFTGAGELFF.

The genes are TRBV28 and TRBJ2-6; D possibly corresponds to TRBD1 (5 bases). The CDR3 has 15 amino acids. Between the trimmed V and J ends, which lost 2 bases and 4 bases, there was a span of 9 bases. CDR1 and CDR2 (germline): MDHEN, SYDVKM. CDR3 region: CASSLMGPGANVLTF. The CDR3 DNA reads TGTGCCAGCAGTTTAATGGGGCCCGGGGCCAACGTCCTGACTTTC.

This chain joins TRBV3-1 (or the pseudogene TRBV3-2) and TRBJ2-6; 8 bases agree with TRBD1. The trim removed 1 base at V and 3 bases at J, leaving 5 bases unmatched. Germline V gives CDR1 LGHDT, CDR2 YNNKEL (reference sequence). The CDR3 runs to 17 residues. The CDR3 sequence: CASSQGQGFGGANVLTF. CDR3 DNA: TGTGCCAGCAGCCAAGGACAGGGGTTTGGTGGGGCCAACGTCCTGACTTTC.

The gene calls are TRBV3-1 (or the pseudogene TRBV3-2) and TRBJ1-6; D gene unclear. The CDR3 covers 14 residues. Germline V gene lookup returns CDR1 LGHDT and CDR2 YNNKEL (reference sequence). Trimming shortened V by 3 bases and J by 8 bases, and 11 bases separated the two germline ends. CDR3 coding DNA: TGTGCCAGCAGCCAGAGTTGGGCGGATTCACCCCTCCACTTT. As protein: CASSQSWADSPLHF.

The chain is built from TRBV4-3 and TRBJ2-7, with 7 bases identical to TRBD2. V lost 0 bases and J lost 4; bases outside the gene matches: 6. The CDR3 consists of 15 residues. Germline V gives CDR1 LGHNA, CDR2 YSLEER. In nucleotides, the CDR3 is TGCGCCAGCAGCCAAGATCGGCAGGGAGGGTACGAGCAGTACTTC. Translated: CASSQDRQGGYEQYF.

CDR3 nucleotides: TGTGCCAGCAGCCAGACCGCGGGGGCTAACAATGAGCAGTTCTTC. Its translation is CASSQTAGANNEQFF. The chain has TRBV14 and TRBJ2-1, with D possibly matching TRBD2 (7 bases). Germline V gives CDR1 SGHDN, CDR2 FVKESK. V dropped 3 bases and J dropped 5 bases, with 14 bases sitting between them. This CDR3 spans 15 amino acids.

This sequence joins TRBV28 and TRBJ2-1; TRBD1 matches 7 bases. The CDR3 sequence is 14 residues long. Germline-derived CDR1 and CDR2 are MDHEN and SYDVKM. The V gene end was trimmed by 5 bases and the J gene end by 4 bases; junction bases not matched to a gene: 5. CDR3 DNA: TGTGCCAGCAGTAGACAGGGTGGGTACAATGAGCAGTTCTTC. This gives the protein CASSRQGGYNEQFF.

DNA for the CDR3: TGTGCCAGCTCACCGCTACCCCCCGCGACAGGGGGAACTAGCACAGATACGCAGTATTTT. This encodes CASSPLPPATGGTSTDTQYF. The chain carries TRBV18 and TRBJ2-3, with 9 bases fitting TRBD1. The CDR3 totals 20 residues. Unmatched junction bases numbered 16, after V lost 3 bases and J lost 0 bases. Germline-derived CDR1 and CDR2 are KGHSH and LQKENI.

The chain is built from TRBV7-2 and TRBJ1-6, with a weak D call TRBD1 (5 bases). V was trimmed by 5 bases and J by 5 bases, leaving 13 bases between them. The CDR3 extends over 15 amino acids. Germline-derived CDR1 and CDR2 are SGHTA and FQGNSA. The CDR3 spells CASSLMGPDNSPLHF. The CDR3 DNA sequence: TGTGCCAGCAGCCTAATGGGACCGGATAATTCACCCCTCCACTTT.

This chain joins TRBV20-1 and TRBJ1-5; D gene unclear. Deletions cut 3 bases from V and 1 base from J, with 7 bases between. This CDR3 spans 13 amino acids. Germline V lookup: CDR1 DFQATT, CDR2 SNEGSKA (reference sequence). As DNA, the CDR3 is TGCAGTGCTAGTGTAGGAAGCAATCAGCCCCAGCATTTT. Its protein is CSASVGSNQPQHF.

The chain is built from TRBV7-3 and TRBJ2-1; D is perhaps TRBD1 (5 bases). The length of the CDR3 is 14 residues. With 5 bases removed from V and 3 bases from J, the gap between germline ends came to 11 bases. Germline V gives CDR1 SGHTA, CDR2 FQGTGA. CDR3 sequence: CASSPLGLYNEQFF. CDR3 bases: TGTGCCAGCAGCCCTCTGGGGCTCTACAATGAGCAGTTCTTC.

V and J are TRBV6-5 and TRBJ2-3, with 8 nucleotides matching TRBD1. The trim removed 3 bases at V and 2 bases at J, leaving 4 bases unmatched. This CDR3 contains 15 residues. Germline CDR1 MNHEY, CDR2 SVGAGI. CDR3 in DNA: TGTGCCAGCAGTTATAACAGGGGGAACACAGATACGCAGTATTTT. This gives the protein CASSYNRGNTDTQYF.

The rearrangement uses TRBV6-5 and TRBJ1-2, with 10 nucleotides matching TRBD1. Germline trimming cut 7 bases from V and 4 bases from J; bases unmatched to any gene: 9. CDR3 length: 15 residues. Germline CDR1 is MNHEY and CDR2 is SVGAGI. DNA of the CDR3: TGTGCCAGCACCGATCCTGGACAGGGGGGCTATGGCTACACCTTC. Protein product: CASTDPGQGGYGYTF.

This rearrangement joins TRBV10-3 to TRBJ1-1; possible D gene TRBD1, 5 bases. The CDR3 has 13 residues. Germline V gene lookup returns CDR1 ENHRY and CDR2 SYGVKD. V was clipped by 3 bases and J by 4 bases, with 9 bases between them. The CDR3, as DNA: TGTGCCATCAGTGACAGGGCGGCCACTGAAGCTTTCTTT. Translated: CAISDRAATEAFF.

The chain employs TRBV6-5 and TRBJ2-3; the match to TRBD1 covers 10 bases. Per the germline V gene, CDR1 is MNHEY and CDR2 is SVGAGI. The CDR3 extends over 15 amino acids. V was pared by 6 bases and J by 4 bases, with 7 bases of the junction left unmatched. The CDR3 reads CASRTGTGVSDTQYF. CDR3 sequence (DNA): TGTGCCAGCAGGACCGGGACAGGGGTTTCAGATACGCAGTATTTT.

The J gene is TRBJ2-1, the V gene TRBV27; D not resolved. The CDR3 is 13 residues long. Trimming removed 1 base at V and 3 bases at J, with 4 bases between. Per germline, CDR1 MNHEY and CDR2 SMNVEV (reference sequence). In DNA form, the CDR3 reads TGTGCCAGCAGTTTATTTTTCTACAATGAGCAGTTCTTC. Its protein is CASSLFFYNEQFF.

This clone appeared a single time. V gene TRBV7-8 combines with J gene TRBJ2-1; D may correspond to TRBD1 or TRBD2 (5 bases each). This CDR3 spans 15 amino acids. Germline V gene sequence: CDR1 SGHVS, CDR2 FQNEAQ. Trimming removed 1 base at V and 2 bases at J, with 9 bases between. As DNA, the CDR3 is TGTGCCAGCAGCTTAGATTCGGGGCCCTACAATGAGCAGTTCTTC. Translating it yields CASSLDSGPYNEQFF.

V gene TRBV9 combines with J gene TRBJ1-4, with D hard to call. The CDR3 is 15 residues long. The germline V and J ends were trimmed by 0 bases and 0 bases, with 6 bases remaining between them. Germline loops: CDR1 SGDLS, CDR2 YYNGEE. CDR3 DNA: TGTGCCAGCAGCGTAGCGGTTTCAACTAATGAAAAACTGTTTTTT. As protein: CASSVAVSTNEKLFF.

This chain links TRBV5-6 with TRBJ1-4, with no clear D. Trimming took 4 bases from V and 7 from J, leaving 20 bases between them. The CDR3 length is 16 residues. The V gene's germline CDR1 is SGHDT and CDR2 YYEEEE. CDR3 DNA sequence: TGTGCCAGCAGCCCTTTCTCCCGCAGCCCCGGTGAAAAACTGTTTTTT. Translation gives CASSPFSRSPGEKLFF.

The J gene is TRBJ2-3, the V gene TRBV29-1; 10 nucleotides line up with TRBD2. Germline trimming cut 6 bases from V and 2 bases from J; bases unmatched to any gene: 5. Germline CDR1 and CDR2: SQVTM and ANQGSEA. CDR3 size: 14 residues. The chain's CDR3 is CSVDGLADTDTQYF. CDR3 bases: TGCAGCGTGGACGGACTAGCGGACACAGATACGCAGTATTTT.

The chain employs TRBV5-1 and TRBJ2-1; the D call may be TRBD1 or TRBD2 (5 bases each). The CDR3 runs 14 residues. Looked up from germline, CDR1 is SGHRS and CDR2 is YFSETQ. Trimming stripped 0 bases from V and 4 bases from J, with 8 bases between. The CDR3 DNA follows: TGCGCCAGCAGCTTGGGAGAGGGGTACAATGAGCAGTTCTTC. It is translated as CASSLGEGYNEQFF. Full variable domain (remainder filled in from reference TRBV5-1 and TRBJ2-1): KAGVTQTPRYLIKTRGQQVTLSCSPISGHRSVSWYQQTPGQGLQFLFEYFSETQRNKGNFPGRFSGRQFSNSRSEMNVSTLELGDSALYLCASSLGEGYNEQFFGPGTRLTVL.

V is TRBV20-1 and J is TRBJ2-7, with no clear D. The germline V gene has CDR1 DFQATT and CDR2 SNEGSKA (reference sequence). The CDR3 spans 11 residues. Trimming took off 3 bases at V and 9 bases at J, with 12 bases between the two ends. CDR3 amino acids: CSARDHKVQYF. The CDR3 DNA is TGCAGTGCTAGGGACCATAAAGTGCAGTACTTC.

The chain couples TRBV7-2 to TRBJ1-1, with D perhaps TRBD1 (6 bases). V gave up 4 bases and J gave up 4 bases, with 13 bases separating them. Germline-derived CDR1 and CDR2 are SGHTA and FQGNSA. This CDR3 comprises 14 residues. CDR3: CASSSRQGSTEAFF. The CDR3, as DNA: TGTGCCAGCAGCTCCAGGCAGGGGAGCACTGAAGCTTTCTTT.

This clone was observed once. This chain joins TRBV7-2 and TRBJ2-7; no firm D call. The ends were cut back, 2 bases at V and 1 base at J, with 3 bases in the middle. The CDR3 totals 12 residues. Germline CDR1 SGHTA, CDR2 FQGNSA. The CDR3 reads CASSLQSYEQYF. The CDR3 region has the DNA TGTGCCAGCAGCTTACAGTCCTACGAGCAGTACTTC. Based on the CDR3 plus reference TRBV7-2 and TRBJ2-7, the full variable domain is GAGVSQSPSNKVTEKGKDVELRCDPISGHTALYWYRQSLGQGLEFLIYFQGNSAPDKSGLPSDRFSAERTGGSVSTLTIQRTQQEDSAVYLCASSLQSYEQYFGPGTRLTVT.

The chain has TRBV28 and TRBJ2-1; no reliable D call. Germline CDR1 and CDR2: MDHEN and SYDVKM. The CDR3 is 15 amino acids. V lost 7 bases to trimming and J lost 0 bases, with 13 bases between them. In nucleotides, the CDR3 is TGTGCCAGCACCTCAGATCCGAGCTCCTACAATGAGCAGTTCTTC. The encoded protein is CASTSDPSSYNEQFF.

This chain uses TRBV5-4 with TRBJ2-1, with 13 bases lining up with TRBD2. This CDR3 contains 17 residues. The germline V gene has CDR1 SGHNT and CDR2 YYREEE (reference sequence). Trimming at V came to 0 bases and at J to 4 bases, leaving 4 bases not matched to a gene. The CDR3 nucleotides read TGTGCCAGCAGCTTGGTACTAGCGGGAGGGTTTTACAATGAGCAGTTCTTC. Amino acid sequence: CASSLVLAGGFYNEQFF.

V usage is TRBV4-2 and J usage is TRBJ1-6, with a tentative D call TRBD1 (6 bases). Germline assignment: CDR1 LGHNA and CDR2 YNFKEQ. V lost 7 bases and J lost 6, with 16 bases in between. The CDR3 runs to 15 residues. CDR3 residues: CASTPETGSNSPLHF. CDR3 bases: TGTGCCAGCACTCCGGAGACAGGAAGTAATTCACCCCTCCACTTT.

A remark on this clone: The DNA is omitted, as the CDR3 cannot be located on it reliably, and the CDR3 follows TCRdb's listing. The CDR3 sequence is CASSPGATTSSTSGYEQYF. The rearrangement uses TRBV9 and TRBJ2-7. The germline V gene has CDR1 SGDLS and CDR2 YYNGEE. The CDR3 is 19 residues long, counting both termini.

The chain has TRBV19 and TRBJ2-1; possibly TRBD2 for D (6 bases). Trimming stripped 6 bases from V and 0 bases from J, with 12 bases between. This CDR3 region has 15 residues. The germline gives CDR1 LNHDA, CDR2 SQIVND (reference sequence). CDR3: CASRPWEASYNEQFF. CDR3 sequence (DNA): TGTGCCAGTAGGCCTTGGGAGGCCTCCTACAATGAGCAGTTCTTC. Complete variable domain (other parts from reference TRBV19 and TRBJ2-1): DGGITQSPKYLFRKEGQNVTLSCEQNLNHDAMYWYRQDPGQGLRLIYYSQIVNDFQKGDIAEGYSVSREKKESFPLTVTSAQKNPTAFYLCASRPWEASYNEQFFGPGTRLTVL.

This clone was seen only once. The chain is built from TRBV6-5 and TRBJ2-5; D remains ambiguous. The CDR3 has 13 residues. Germline CDR1 reads MNHEY; CDR2 reads SVGAGI. Trimming removed 7 bases at V and 4 bases at J, with 13 bases between. In DNA form, the CDR3 reads TGTGCCAGCACCCAATTATGGGGAGAGACCCAGTACTTC. Translation: CASTQLWGETQYF.